This T cell receptor (beta chain) was recovered during a study of blood T cell repertoires in COVID-19. In the study overall: From the United States, Italy and Spain came samples of acute and convalescent COVID-19. From T cells, B-cell-depleted T cells, or PBMCs came the material, which was cDNA or gDNA.

During active infection, Seattle patients enrolled and were then monitored through disease. Unmatched junction bases numbered 4, after V lost 4 bases and J lost 1 base. Germline-derived CDR1 and CDR2 are SNHLY and FYNNEI. This CDR3 spans 15 amino acids. Authors' analysis steps: The assay estimated nucleated cells by amplifying reference gene primers. Repertoires were generated with immunoSEQ multiplex PCR, while TCRdb's copy carries only in-frame clones and drops some. Clone size and V and J calls were adopted from that table, with D and trimming inferred from the DNA. The sample has some 520,000 clones; approximately 89% are singletons.

The sequence was collected from a man aged 18 to 35 with COVID-19, enrolled during active disease. V gene TRBV2 combines with J gene TRBJ2-7, with 10 bases fitting TRBD2. The sample was peripheral blood. The CDR3 loop is CASSAGTSASYEQYF. The DNA for the CDR3 is TGTGCCAGCAGTGCTGGGACTAGCGCATCCTACGAGCAGTACTTC.